This T cell receptor beta chain was retrieved from a study of blood T cell repertoires in COVID-19. Study as a whole: In each case, the material was cDNA or gDNA derived from T cells, B-cell-depleted T cells, or PBMCs.

This CDR3 is 16 amino acids long. From germline, CDR1 is MNHEY and CDR2 SMNVEV (reference sequence). V was pared by 2 bases and J by 1 base, with 15 bases between. As originally analysed: Reference gene primer amplification gave estimated nucleated cell counts. Some clones are missing from TCRdb's copy, which holds only in-frame ones; the method was immunoSEQ multiplex PCR. That table gives V, J and clone size, and the DNA gave D and trimming. The sample lists 170,000 or so clones; about 86% were seen once. The sample holds one count of this clone. Sequenced sample: peripheral blood. The receptor was derived from a man between 50 and 59 years old with active or convalescent COVID-19. The J gene is TRBJ2-7, the V gene TRBV27, with a tentative D call TRBD1 (5 bases). The CDR3 DNA is TGTGCCAGCAGTTTAGACAGAATTTCTGCTTCCTACGAGCAGTACTTC. Protein product: CASSLDRISASYEQYF.